Below, 15 T cell receptor beta chains from the same sample are listed, as sequenced in a study of T cells in Graves' hyperthyroidism and ophthalmopathy. Amplification of TCR beta CDR3 regions used RNA as the template. First-round RT-PCR with HTBI primers amplified the TCR CDR3 region. One entry per CDR3 protein results from TCRdb running MiXCR on the multiplex PCR reads. In the table there are hundreds of thousands of distinct CDR3 sequences, roughly 24% of which are singletons. Sample: blood. The receptors originated from a woman aged 25-40 years with Graves' ophthalmopathy.

This clonotype was observed many times. A much bigger clone sits one base away, suggesting this may be a read error. The V call is TRBV2, the J call TRBJ2-5; D uncertain. The V and J ends lost 2 bases and 5 bases respectively, with 3 bases between them. The CDR3 totals 11 residues. Germline V CDR1 and CDR2: SNHLY, FYNNEI. CDR3 DNA sequence: TGTGCCAGCAGTGAAAGGGAGACCCAGTACTTC. It encodes CASSERETQYF.

At least ten counts were recorded for this clonotype. This chain uses TRBV20-1 with TRBJ2-2; D unclear. The germline V and J ends were trimmed by 3 bases and 7 bases, with 12 bases remaining between them. Germline CDR1 and CDR2: DFQATT and SNEGSKA (reference sequence). This CDR3 spans 13 amino acids. For the CDR3, the DNA is TGCAGTGCTAGCGAACCGGGTTTCGGGGAGCTGTTTTTT. It codes for CSASEPGFGELFF.

This clonotype was counted many times. Without the conserved terminal phenylalanine or tryptophan, this CDR3 likely stems from a read error. No DNA is shown, since the ends of the CDR3 on it are uncertain; the CDR3 is the one TCRdb lists. This chain links TRBV29-1 with TRBJ1-2. In germline, CDR1 is SQVTM, CDR2 ANQGSEA. The CDR3 is 8 amino acids in total, end residues counted. Here the CDR3 reads CSVEDGPV.

This clonotype was observed at least ten times. The rearrangement uses TRBV19 and TRBJ2-2, with a weak D call TRBD2 (6 bases). The V gene lost 6 bases and the J gene lost 9 bases, with 17 bases spanning the gap. CDR1 is LNHDA, CDR2 SQIVND, per germline (reference sequence). The CDR3 consists of 14 residues. The CDR3 nucleotides read TGTGCCAGTAGAAGGGAGGCCCTTCTCCGGGAGCTGTTTTTT. This codes for CASRREALLRELFF. The full variable domain, rest sourced from reference TRBV19 and TRBJ2-2, is DGGITQSPKYLFRKEGQNVTLSCEQNLNHDAMYWYRQDPGQGLRLIYYSQIVNDFQKGDIAEGYSVSREKKESFPLTVTSAQKNPTAFYLCASRREALLRELFFGEGSRLTVL.

This clonotype has a handful of counts. The chain uses TRBV2 and TRBJ2-2; TRBD2 matches at 9 bases. V dropped 6 bases and J dropped 7; count of bases not matched to a gene: 12. Germline CDR1 and CDR2: SNHLY and FYNNEI. This CDR3 contains 16 residues. CDR3 coding DNA: TGTGCCAGCAGCCCGGCGGGGGGGGCCCGGGTCGGGGAGCTGTTTTTT. Encoded protein: CASSPAGGARVGELFF.

This clonotype has ten or more counts. This chain joins TRBV7-2 and TRBJ1-6; D is uncertain. This CDR3 has 13 amino acids. Germline CDR1 SGHTA, CDR2 FQGNSA. Trimming took 5 bases from V and 5 from J, leaving 7 bases between them. The CDR3 region is CASSPRHNSPLHF. CDR3 sequence (DNA): TGTGCCAGCAGCCCCCGACATAATTCACCCCTCCACTTT.

This clonotype occurred a few times. This chain links TRBV6-2 or TRBV6-3 with TRBJ2-6; D gene ambiguous. Germline-derived CDR1 and CDR2 are MNHEY and SVGEGT. CDR3 length: 15 amino acids. Trimming pared 6 bases from V and 1 base from J, leaving 10 bases between. In DNA, the CDR3 is TGTGCCAGCAGCCGAGATCTATCTGGGGCCAACGTCCTGACTTTC. As protein: CASSRDLSGANVLTF.

This chain links TRBV6-5 with TRBJ2-7; 7 nucleotides line up with TRBD1. The CDR3 is 14 residues long. From germline, CDR1 is MNHEY and CDR2 SVGAGI. V shed 4 bases, J shed 3 bases, and the junction held 6 bases outside the gene matches. CDR3 loop: CASSSPGGVYEQYV. The CDR3 coding sequence is TGTGCCAGCAGTTCCCCAGGGGGTGTCTACGAGCAGTACGTC.

This clonotype was counted at least ten times. The chain carries TRBV27 and TRBJ1-2; D may be TRBD1 (6 bases). The ends were cut back, 3 bases at V and 0 bases at J, with 17 bases in the middle. CDR3 length equals 17 residues. Germline V gene lookup returns CDR1 MNHEY and CDR2 SMNVEV (reference sequence). The CDR3 bases are TGTGCCAGCAGTTTGCACACAGGGACGTCCACTAACTATGGCTACACCTTC. It codes for CASSLHTGTSTNYGYTF.

V gene TRBV20-1 combines with J gene TRBJ2-5; TRBD2 aligns across 14 bases. The CDR3 has 15 residues. V trimming: 5 bases; J trimming: 5 bases; junction bases outside the gene matches: 7. Germline CDR1 is DFQATT and CDR2 is SNEGSKA (reference sequence). As DNA, the CDR3 is TGCAGTGCTTCGACTAGCGGGGGGGCGGGGGAGACCCAGTACTTC. Translated: CSASTSGGAGETQYF.

This clonotype was counted only a few times. A much larger clone is a single base away; this may be a read error. This CDR3 is missing its conserved last phenylalanine or tryptophan, likely due to a read error. V gene TRBV7-9 combines with J gene TRBJ1-5; 8 nucleotides match TRBD1. Germline-derived CDR1 and CDR2 are SEHNR and FQNEAQ (reference sequence). The junction had 5 bases not matched to a gene; V was cut back by 4 bases and J by 3 bases. The CDR3 loop spans 15 amino acids. This CDR3 is CASSSGQGDNQPQHV. The DNA for the CDR3 is TGTGCCAGCAGCTCCGGACAGGGCGACAATCAGCCCCAGCATGTT.

With regard to this clonotype: Mismatch with germline at one junction end may stem from a read error. The chain links TRBV12-3 or TRBV12-4 to TRBJ1-1, with 7 bases matching TRBD1. The length of the CDR3 is 14 residues. CDR3 nucleotide sequence: TGTGCCAGCAGTTCCCCGTTTCCGAGACAGGGAAAGGCCTTT. Translated, it gives CASSSPFPRQGKAF.

As concerns this clonotype: This may arise from a read error, as a much more abundant clone is one base away. This rearrangement joins TRBV12-3 or TRBV12-4 to TRBJ1-2, with no clear D. CDR3 size: 13 residues. DNA of the CDR3: TGTGCCAGCAGCGACCGGACCTACTATGGCTTCACCTTC. This encodes CASSDRTYYGFTF.

This clonotype showed up just a few times. This chain connects TRBV18 to TRBJ1-1; D remains ambiguous. The V and J ends lost 5 bases and 4 bases respectively, with 17 bases between them. The germline CDR1 and CDR2 sequences are KGHSH and LQKENI. The CDR3 is 15 amino acids. Written as DNA, the CDR3 is TGTGCCAGCTCATCGTCCTCTTCGACCACCACTGAAGCTTTCTTT. Protein product: CASSSSSSTTTEAFF. Looking up the rest from reference TRBV18 and TRBJ1-1 gives the full variable domain: NAGVMQNPRHLVRRRGQEARLRCSPMKGHSHVYWYRQLPEEGLKFMVYLQKENIIDESGMPKERFSAEFPKEGPSILRIQQVVRGDSAAYFCASSSSSSTTTEAFFGQGTRLTVV.

The chain recombines TRBV20-1 with TRBJ2-7; 8 bases fit TRBD2. Germline lookup yields CDR1 DFQATT and CDR2 SNEGSKA (reference sequence). The CDR3 is 12 residues long. Trimming at V came to 6 bases and at J to 2 bases, leaving 3 bases not matched to a gene. CDR3 bases: TGCAGTGCCGCGGGGGGAACCTACGAGCAGTACTTC. Its protein is CSAAGGTYEQYF.